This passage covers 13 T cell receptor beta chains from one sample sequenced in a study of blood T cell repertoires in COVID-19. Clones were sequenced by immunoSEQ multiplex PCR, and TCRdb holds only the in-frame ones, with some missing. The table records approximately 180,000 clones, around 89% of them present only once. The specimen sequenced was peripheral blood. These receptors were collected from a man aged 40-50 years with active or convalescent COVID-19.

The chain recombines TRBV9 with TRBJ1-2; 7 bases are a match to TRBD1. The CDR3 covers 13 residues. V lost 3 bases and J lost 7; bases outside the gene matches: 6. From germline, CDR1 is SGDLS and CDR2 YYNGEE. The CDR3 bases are TGTGCCAGCAGCGCCGTGACAGGGTTTGGCTACACCTTC. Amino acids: CASSAVTGFGYTF.

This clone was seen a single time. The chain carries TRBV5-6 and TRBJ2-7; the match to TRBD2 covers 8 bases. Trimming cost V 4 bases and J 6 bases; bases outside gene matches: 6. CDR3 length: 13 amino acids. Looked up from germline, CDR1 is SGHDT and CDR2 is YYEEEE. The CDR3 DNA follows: TGTGCCAGCAGCCAGGCGGGGGGTGGCGAGCAGTACTTC. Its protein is CASSQAGGGEQYF.

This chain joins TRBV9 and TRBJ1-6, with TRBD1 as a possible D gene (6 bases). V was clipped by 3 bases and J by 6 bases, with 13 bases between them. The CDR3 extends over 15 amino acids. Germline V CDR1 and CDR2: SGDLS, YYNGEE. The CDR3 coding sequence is TGTGCCAGCAGCGGAGATGACAGGTCTAATTCACCCCTCCACTTT. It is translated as CASSGDDRSNSPLHF.

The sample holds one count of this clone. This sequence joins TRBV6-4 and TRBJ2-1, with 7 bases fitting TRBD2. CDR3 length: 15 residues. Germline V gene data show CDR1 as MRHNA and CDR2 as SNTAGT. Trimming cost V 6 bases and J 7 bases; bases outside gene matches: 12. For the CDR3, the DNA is TGTGCCAGCAGCCTCCGGGGGACTACAGTAAATGAGCAGTTCTTC. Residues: CASSLRGTTVNEQFF.

The CDR3: CASSLRTTGGNSPLHF. The CDR3 DNA is TGTGCCAGCAGCTTGCGGACGACAGGGGGTAATTCACCCCTCCACTTT. This chain connects TRBV7-9 to TRBJ1-6, with 9 bases matching TRBD1. This CDR3 is built from 16 residues. Germline V CDR1 and CDR2: SEHNR, FQNEAQ (reference sequence). Trimming removed 3 bases from V and 6 bases from J; junction bases left unmatched: 6.

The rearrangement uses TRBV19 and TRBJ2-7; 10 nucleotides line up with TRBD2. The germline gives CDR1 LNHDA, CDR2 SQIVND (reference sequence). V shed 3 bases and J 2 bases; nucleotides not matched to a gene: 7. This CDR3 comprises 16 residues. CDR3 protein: CASSISGLAETYEQYF. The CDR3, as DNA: TGTGCCAGTAGTATCAGCGGACTAGCGGAAACCTACGAGCAGTACTTC. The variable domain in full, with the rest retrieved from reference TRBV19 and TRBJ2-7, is DGGITQSPKYLFRKEGQNVTLSCEQNLNHDAMYWYRQDPGQGLRLIYYSQIVNDFQKGDIAEGYSVSREKKESFPLTVTSAQKNPTAFYLCASSISGLAETYEQYFGPGTRLTVT.

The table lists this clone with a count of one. CDR3 DNA sequence: TGCGCCAGCAGCCGCACCAGGGAAGAAACAGATACGCAGTATTTT. It translates to CASSRTREETDTQYF. The genes are TRBV4-1 and TRBJ2-3, with D perhaps matching TRBD1 (5 bases). Germline CDR1 and CDR2: MGHRA and YSYEKL. CDR3 length: 15 residues. V gave up 4 bases and J gave up 3 bases, with 14 bases separating them.

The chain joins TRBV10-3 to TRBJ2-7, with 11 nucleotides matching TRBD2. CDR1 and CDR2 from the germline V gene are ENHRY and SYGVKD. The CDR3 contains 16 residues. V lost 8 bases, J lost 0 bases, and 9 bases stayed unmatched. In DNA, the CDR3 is TGTGCCATCGGGCGGGCTAGCGGGGGGAGCTCCTACGAGCAGTACTTC. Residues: CAIGRASGGSSYEQYF.

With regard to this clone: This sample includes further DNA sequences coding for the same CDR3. The CDR3 protein is CASSPGLNYGYTF. Written as DNA, the CDR3 is TGCGCCAGCAGTCCGGGACTCAACTATGGCTACACCTTC. The V call is TRBV4-1, the J call TRBJ1-2, with a possible D match to TRBD1 (5 bases). V lost 6 bases and J lost 2, with 10 bases in between. The CDR3 contains 13 residues. In germline, CDR1 is MGHRA, CDR2 YSYEKL.

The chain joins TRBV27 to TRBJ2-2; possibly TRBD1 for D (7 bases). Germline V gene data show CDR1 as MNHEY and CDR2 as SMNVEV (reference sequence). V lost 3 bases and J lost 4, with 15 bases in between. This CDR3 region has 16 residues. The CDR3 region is CASSFPGGMGTGELFF. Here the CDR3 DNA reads TGTGCCAGCAGTTTCCCAGGGGGGATGGGCACCGGGGAGCTGTTTTTT.

The CDR3 reads CASSLFRTGRITEAFF. CDR3 nucleotides: TGTGCCAGCAGCCTATTCAGGACAGGGAGGATCACTGAAGCTTTCTTT. J is TRBJ1-1 and V is TRBV13; 8 bases are shared with TRBD1. V trimming: 5 bases; J trimming: 4 bases; junction bases outside the gene matches: 12. The germline V gene encodes CDR1 PRHDT and CDR2 FYEKMQ (reference sequence). The CDR3 sequence is 16 residues long.

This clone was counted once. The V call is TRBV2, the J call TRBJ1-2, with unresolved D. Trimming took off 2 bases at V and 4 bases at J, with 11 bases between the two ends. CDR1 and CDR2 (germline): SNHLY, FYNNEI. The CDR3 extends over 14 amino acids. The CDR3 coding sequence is TGTGCCAGCAGTGAACGACGGGGTGGCTATGGCTACACCTTC. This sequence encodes CASSERRGGYGYTF.

CDR3 region: CASSRGSSNTEAFF. The DNA of the CDR3 is TGTGCCAGCAGCCGAGGGTCATCCAACACTGAAGCTTTCTTT. The chain employs TRBV5-4 and TRBJ1-1; no definite D call. The CDR3 is 14 amino acids. The V end was cut by 4 bases, the J end by 2 bases, with 12 bases between. CDR1 and CDR2 (germline): SGHNT, YYREEE (reference sequence).